The 20 T cell receptor beta chains listed next were all sequenced from one sample in a study of T-cell memory formation after mild COVID-19. TCRdb passed the 5' RACE reads through MiXCR, listing each CDR3 protein once. The sample lists 350,000 to 400,000 distinct CDR3 sequences, 20% to 25% seen once, with approximately 13% in the top ten. The specimen sequenced was PBMCs or a T cell subset sorted from them (not recorded which). The receptors here all came from an adult woman who had mild COVID-19 (a few samples of this study predate the infection). Cell type and time point are not known.

The chain joins TRBV9 to TRBJ2-7; perhaps D is TRBD1 or TRBD2 (7 bases each). Trimming shortened V by 3 bases and J by 2 bases, and 12 bases separated the two germline ends. Per the germline V gene, CDR1 is SGDLS and CDR2 is YYNGEE. The CDR3 is 14 amino acids. CDR3 DNA: TGTGCCAGCAGCGAGCGGGACAGAGCCTACGAGCAGTACTTC. Protein: CASSERDRAYEQYF. Full variable domain (missing parts from reference TRBV9 and TRBJ2-7): DSGVTQTPKHLITATGQRVTLRCSPRSGDLSVYWYQQSLDQGLQFLIQYYNGEERAKGNILERFSAQQFPDLHSELNLSSLELGDSALYFCASSERDRAYEQYFGPGTRLTVT.

There are a few counts of this clonotype. The chain links TRBV7-9 to TRBJ2-5; D may be TRBD1 (6 bases). Deletions cut 6 bases from V and 1 base from J, with 15 bases between. CDR3 size: 15 residues. CDR1 is SEHNR, CDR2 FQNEAQ, per germline (reference sequence). The CDR3, as DNA: TGTGCCAGCAGTCCGGGAAGACAGGCCCAAGAGACCCAGTACTTC. Translated, it gives CASSPGRQAQETQYF.

This clonotype was recorded at least ten times. This chain joins TRBV7-8 and TRBJ1-1; D unclear. Deletions cut 2 bases from V and 1 base from J, with 5 bases between. The CDR3 contains 13 residues. From germline, CDR1 is SGHVS and CDR2 FQNEAQ. The CDR3 loop reads CASSLRENTEAFF. CDR3 in DNA: TGTGCCAGCAGCTTAAGAGAGAACACTGAAGCTTTCTTT.

This clonotype was seen a handful of times. This rearrangement joins TRBV24-1 to TRBJ2-3; TRBD2 matches at 10 bases. The CDR3 loop spans 21 amino acids. The junction had 17 bases not matched to a gene; V was cut back by 0 bases and J by 3 bases. Looked up from germline, CDR1 is KGHDR and CDR2 is SFDVKD. The CDR3 nucleotides are TGTGCCACCAGTGATTTGCAAAGCGGGAGGGATAAGAGCGGGGAAACAGATACGCAGTATTTT. It is translated as CATSDLQSGRDKSGETDTQYF.

J is TRBJ1-2 and V is TRBV7-8, with 7 nucleotides matching TRBD1. CDR1 and CDR2 from the germline V gene are SGHVS and FQNEAQ. The CDR3 sequence is 15 residues long. V lost 2 bases, J lost 1 base, and 4 bases stayed unmatched. The CDR3 region is CASSLTGTVNYGYTF. For the CDR3, the DNA is TGTGCCAGCAGCTTAACCGGGACAGTTAACTATGGCTACACCTTC.

The CDR3: CASSPDPPAYGYTF. In DNA, the CDR3 is TGCGCCAGCAGCCCCGATCCCCCTGCTTATGGCTACACCTTC. The chain carries TRBV5-1 and TRBJ1-2, with D hard to call. Trimming stripped 4 bases from V and 5 bases from J, with 15 bases between. Germline V gene lookup returns CDR1 SGHRS and CDR2 YFSETQ. The CDR3 loop spans 14 amino acids.

This clonotype was seen only a few times. J is TRBJ2-7 and V is TRBV6-5; 7 bases are shared with TRBD2. The V segment lost 0 bases and the J segment 2 bases; nucleotides outside the gene matches: 7. The CDR3 covers 16 residues. Germline values: CDR1 MNHEY, CDR2 SVGAGI. CDR3 region: CASSYSPSGKAYEQYF. The CDR3, as DNA: TGTGCCAGCAGTTACTCACCCAGCGGGAAGGCCTACGAGCAGTACTTC.

This clonotype was detected a few times. The V gene is TRBV7-6, the J gene TRBJ2-7; 8 bases are a match to TRBD2. V was pared by 5 bases and J by 2 bases, with 26 bases of the junction left unmatched. CDR1 SGHVS and CDR2 FNYEAQ come from the germline V gene. The CDR3 is 21 amino acids. Here the CDR3 DNA reads TGTGCCAGCAGCCCCCTAAAGGTCGGGACTAGTCCGCTTCGGCGGACCTACGAGCAGTACTTC. This gives the protein CASSPLKVGTSPLRRTYEQYF.

The chain links TRBV18 to TRBJ2-7; the D is unclear. The CDR3 covers 12 residues. Germline V gene lookup returns CDR1 KGHSH and CDR2 LQKENI. V was pared by 3 bases and J by 2 bases, with 5 bases between. The CDR3 sequence: CASSPAAYEQYF. The CDR3 nucleotides read TGTGCCAGCTCACCGGCGGCCTACGAGCAGTACTTC.

The CDR3 DNA reads as TGTGCCAGCAGCTTAGAGGGGGACAGCAACTATGGCTACACCTTC. It specifies CASSLEGDSNYGYTF. V is TRBV7-2 and J is TRBJ1-2, with 7 bases aligning to TRBD1. The CDR3 runs 15 residues. Germline trimming cut 1 base from V and 2 bases from J; bases unmatched to any gene: 4. CDR1 is SGHTA and CDR2 is FQGNSA in the germline V gene. Full variable domain (missing parts from reference TRBV7-2 and TRBJ1-2): GAGVSQSPSNKVTEKGKDVELRCDPISGHTALYWYRQSLGQGLEFLIYFQGNSAPDKSGLPSDRFSAERTGGSVSTLTIQRTQQEDSAVYLCASSLEGDSNYGYTFGSGTRLTVV.

The rearrangement uses TRBV2 and TRBJ2-7; perhaps TRBD2 as D (6 bases). Trimming shortened V by 6 bases and J by 2 bases, and 14 bases separated the two germline ends. The CDR3 has 14 amino acids. Germline CDR1 SNHLY, CDR2 FYNNEI. The CDR3 here is CASRTGLDPYEQYF. DNA for the CDR3: TGTGCCAGCAGAACGGGACTCGACCCCTACGAGCAGTACTTC.

This clonotype came up a few times. The gene calls are TRBV20-1 and TRBJ2-7; 7 bases are a match to TRBD2. The CDR3 length is 15 residues. Germline trimming cut 2 bases from V and 0 bases from J; bases unmatched to any gene: 7. In germline, CDR1 is DFQATT, CDR2 SNEGSKA (reference sequence). The CDR3 DNA is TGCAGTGCTAGATCCGGGACTACTTTCTCCTACGAGCAGTACTTC. Translating gives CSARSGTTFSYEQYF.

The rearrangement uses TRBV29-1 and TRBJ2-7, with 10 bases matching TRBD2. Germline CDR1 and CDR2: SQVTM and ANQGSEA. With 5 bases clipped from V and 3 bases from J, the junction kept 10 bases outside the gene matches. This CDR3 comprises 15 residues. The CDR3 loop is CSVKPGTSEFYEQYF. The CDR3 nucleotides read TGCAGCGTTAAACCCGGGACTAGCGAGTTCTACGAGCAGTACTTC.

The CDR3, as DNA: TGTGCCAGCAGTTGGGGGGAGGGGCGAGGTGAAGCTTTCTTT. It encodes CASSWGEGRGEAFF. The rearrangement uses TRBV2 and TRBJ1-1; TRBD1 is a possible D gene (5 bases). V was shortened by 5 bases and J by 7 bases, with 17 bases between the two germline ends. Germline CDR1 is SNHLY and CDR2 is FYNNEI. The CDR3 sequence is 14 residues long.

This chain uses TRBV12-3 or TRBV12-4 with TRBJ2-5; the D gene could be TRBD1 or TRBD2 (5 bases each). The CDR3 loop spans 15 amino acids. The V gene lost 3 bases and the J gene lost 2 bases, with 13 bases spanning the gap. CDR3 protein: CASSFTGRDQETQYF. The DNA for the CDR3 is TGTGCCAGCAGTTTTACGGGACGGGATCAAGAGACCCAGTACTTC.

J is TRBJ2-5 and V is TRBV7-9; 14 bases are shared with TRBD2. Per germline, CDR1 SEHNR and CDR2 FQNEAQ (reference sequence). CDR3 length equals 18 residues. Trimming removed 0 bases from V and 7 bases from J; junction bases left unmatched: 10. The CDR3 is CASSLAPGTSGSSRTQYF. Here the CDR3 DNA reads TGTGCCAGCAGCTTAGCACCGGGGACTAGCGGGAGTTCAAGGACCCAGTACTTC.

The rearrangement links TRBV19 to TRBJ2-5; D is ambiguous. The germline CDR1 and CDR2 sequences are LNHDA and SQIVND (reference sequence). Trimming cost V 2 bases and J 5 bases, with 9 bases left between them. CDR3 size: 13 residues. This CDR3 reads CASSISSGETQYF. The CDR3 nucleotides are TGTGCCAGTAGTATATCCAGTGGGGAGACCCAGTACTTC.

This clonotype occurred a few times. The chain combines TRBV7-6 with TRBJ2-3, with 7 nucleotides matching TRBD2. Looked up from germline, CDR1 is SGHVS and CDR2 is FNYEAQ. The CDR3 contains 16 residues. V dropped 2 bases and J dropped 0; count of bases not matched to a gene: 5. In nucleotides, the CDR3 is TGTGCCAGCAGCTTATTTGGCGGGGGAAGCACAGATACGCAGTATTTT. Translation: CASSLFGGGSTDTQYF. Drawing the rest from reference TRBV7-6 and TRBJ2-3, the complete variable domain is GAGVSQSPRYKVTKRGQDVALRCDPISGHVSLYWYRQALGQGPEFLTYFNYEAQQDKSGLPNDRFSAERPEGSISTLTIQRTEQRDSAMYRCASSLFGGGSTDTQYFGPGTRLTVL.

This clonotype was counted between two and nine times. The chain recombines TRBV24-1 with TRBJ2-7; D not certain. This CDR3 has 14 residues. Trimming cost V 4 bases and J 5 bases, with 14 bases left between them. CDR1 KGHDR and CDR2 SFDVKD come from the germline V gene. CDR3 DNA: TGTGCCACCAGTGAGAGCGCCCTTAGTAACGAGCAGTACTTC. Protein sequence: CATSESALSNEQYF.

This chain connects TRBV6-5 to TRBJ1-6; the D gene is possibly TRBD1 (5 bases). The CDR3 runs 14 residues. Germline values: CDR1 MNHEY, CDR2 SVGAGI. V gave up 4 bases and J gave up 10 bases, with 14 bases separating them. CDR3 loop: CASSLQRGNSPLHF. The DNA of the CDR3 is TGTGCCAGCAGTTTGCAGAGGGGTAACTCACCCCTCCACTTT.